This TCR beta chain is drawn from a study of blood T cell repertoires in COVID-19. Turning to the study itself: Italy, Spain and the United States were the sources of the convalescent and acute COVID-19 samples. PBMCs, B-cell-depleted T cells, or T cells were the source of the cDNA or gDNA that made up the material.

The CDR3 has 13 amino acids. The V end lost 8 bases, the J end lost 9 bases, and 17 bases lay between the germline ends. Study processing details: Amplification with reference gene primers provided the estimates of nucleated cell counts. Generated by immunoSEQ multiplex PCR, the TCRdb table keeps only in-frame clones and is missing some. D and trimming come from the DNA, and the V and J calls and clone size come from that table. The sample holds hundreds of thousands of clones, around 84% seen once. The chain couples TRBV12-3 or TRBV12-4 to TRBJ2-1, with a tentative D call TRBD1 (6 bases). The sequence was obtained from an elderly woman with active or convalescent COVID-19. The source material was peripheral blood. The DNA of the CDR3 is TGTGCCAGCCAGTTTATTAGAGGGGGTGAGCAGTTCTTC. Its protein is CASQFIRGGEQFF.